This TCR beta chain emerged from a study of vaccination effects on CD4 cells after COVID-19. TCRdb's copy holds only in-frame clones and misses some; the assay was immunoSEQ multiplex PCR. The table includes more than 13,000 clones, about 75% detected once. This clone was seen just once. Its cognate antigen is unknown. Sequencing was preceded by expansion of antigen-specific CD4+ T cells with viral peptide pools in the ViraFEST assay. Isolating CD4+ T cells followed more than 9 days of culture. Participants completed two doses of the BNT162b2 or mRNA-1273 vaccine. IL-2 medium was substituted for half the medium on days 3 and 7. This sequence originates from a human donor who received a COVID-19 vaccine. The material was CD4+ T cells from PBMCs cultured with HCoV-NL63 spike peptides, obtained after COVID-19 vaccination.

The CDR3 here is CASSTRGLIGELFF. For the CDR3, the DNA is TGTGCCAGCAGTACCAGGGGGCTGATCGGGGAGCTGTTTTTT. The chain joins TRBV6-5 to TRBJ2-2, with 8 bases lining up with TRBD1. The V segment lost 5 bases and the J segment 7 bases; nucleotides outside the gene matches: 6. The CDR3 loop spans 14 amino acids. CDR1 and CDR2 from the germline V gene are MNHEY and SVGAGI.